Listed here are 32 T cell receptor beta chains from one sample, sequenced in a study of vaccination and CD4 T cells after COVID-19. The antigens these receptors bind are not known. Stated treatment: approximately 9-day PBMC culture with coronavirus spike peptide pools or control peptides (ViraFEST assay). With the Oncomine TCR Beta short-read assay, DNA from cultured CD4+ T cells was sequenced. Using its own MiXCR run on the PCR reads, TCRdb lists one record per CDR3 protein. The profile covers roughly 13,000 distinct CDR3 sequences, with under 55% appearing a single time and less than 25% taken by the ten largest. Sequenced here: CD4+ T cells from blood, cultured in vitro, sampled before SARS-CoV-2 vaccination. The receptors come from a human donor who had recovered from COVID-19.

J is TRBJ1-1 and V is TRBV20-1; TRBD1 matches at 9 bases. This CDR3 spans 14 amino acids. Germline-derived CDR1 and CDR2 are DFQATT and SNEGSKA (reference sequence). V was pared by 3 bases and J by 1 base, with 3 bases of the junction left unmatched. For the CDR3, the DNA is TGCAGTGCTAGCAGGGGACAGGGGAACACTGAAGCTTTCTTT. Residues: CSASRGQGNTEAFF.

This sequence joins TRBV12-3 or TRBV12-4 and TRBJ2-3; no clear D. Trimming cost V 6 bases and J 4 bases, with 20 bases left between them. The CDR3 has 16 residues. The CDR3 is CASSPGPKGGADTQYF. The CDR3 coding sequence is TGTGCCAGCAGCCCTGGACCCAAAGGTGGTGCAGATACGCAGTATTTT.

The genes are TRBV25-1 and TRBJ2-5; 11 bases map to TRBD2. Germline assignment: CDR1 MGHDK and CDR2 SYGVNS. This CDR3 has 16 amino acids. The J segment lost 5 bases and the V segment lost 1 base, leaving 6 bases of the junction unmatched. CDR3 in DNA: TGTGCCAGCAGTGAATTTAGCGGGGGGGCCCATGAGACCCAGTACTTC. Residues: CASSEFSGGAHETQYF.

This clonotype has a handful of counts. The chain employs TRBV7-3 and TRBJ2-1; 14 positions match TRBD2. The CDR3 is 16 residues long. The germline V gene has CDR1 SGHTA and CDR2 FQGTGA. V dropped 4 bases and J dropped 8; count of bases not matched to a gene: 7. Here the CDR3 reads CASSYRTSGRSHEQFF. DNA of the CDR3: TGTGCCAGCAGCTACCGGACTAGCGGGAGGAGCCATGAGCAGTTCTTC.

The chain carries TRBV7-2 and TRBJ2-1; 13 bases are shared with TRBD2. This CDR3 contains 17 residues. In germline, CDR1 is SGHTA, CDR2 FQGNSA. V dropped 7 bases and J dropped 6; count of bases not matched to a gene: 12. The DNA of the CDR3 is TGTGCCAGCACACTAGCGGGGGGGCCGATCTTGGGCAATGAGCAGTTCTTC. It yields the protein CASTLAGGPILGNEQFF.

The chain is built from TRBV2 and TRBJ1-5; 8 bases are a match to TRBD1. The V and J ends lost 6 bases and 7 bases, in that order; junction bases with no gene match: 5. CDR1 is SNHLY and CDR2 is FYNNEI in the germline V gene. The CDR3 runs 13 residues. CDR3: CASREDRVQPQHF. The CDR3 DNA is TGTGCCAGCAGGGAGGACAGGGTCCAGCCCCAGCATTTT.

This rearrangement joins TRBV6-1 to TRBJ2-7, with TRBD1 matching over 7 bases. J lost 6 bases, V lost 8 bases, and 7 bases had no gene match. Germline V gene lookup returns CDR1 MNHNS and CDR2 SASEGT. CDR3 length: 12 residues. This chain's CDR3 is CASRRGPAEQYF. CDR3 DNA: TGTGCCAGCCGAAGGGGGCCGGCCGAGCAGTACTTC.

The chain combines TRBV5-1 with TRBJ2-7; D perhaps matches TRBD1 (5 bases). Germline CDR1 SGHRS, CDR2 YFSETQ. This CDR3 contains 13 residues. V shed 3 bases and J shed 5 bases, with 12 bases lying between them. CDR3 in amino acids: CASSSTGYNEQYF. The CDR3 DNA follows: TGCGCCAGCAGCTCCACAGGATATAACGAGCAGTACTTC. Looking up the rest from reference TRBV5-1 and TRBJ2-7 gives the full variable domain: KAGVTQTPRYLIKTRGQQVTLSCSPISGHRSVSWYQQTPGQGLQFLFEYFSETQRNKGNFPGRFSGRQFSNSRSEMNVSTLELGDSALYLCASSSTGYNEQYFGPGTRLTVT.

V usage is TRBV7-9 and J usage is TRBJ2-7; possibly TRBD1 for D (6 bases). Deletions cut 6 bases from V and 2 bases from J, with 14 bases between. Germline loops: CDR1 SEHNR, CDR2 FQNEAQ (reference sequence). CDR3 length: 14 residues. The CDR3 protein is CASSEKTGPYEQYF. CDR3 in DNA: TGTGCCAGCAGTGAAAAGACAGGACCCTACGAGCAGTACTTC.

This clonotype is medium-sized. V and J are TRBV28 and TRBJ2-5; D is undetermined. From germline, CDR1 is MDHEN and CDR2 SYDVKM. Trimming removed 4 bases from V and 5 bases from J, with 5 bases in between. This CDR3 is 11 amino acids long. The CDR3 DNA reads as TGTGCCAGCAGTTGGGTCGAGACCCAGTACTTC. It specifies CASSWVETQYF.

J is TRBJ2-7 and V is TRBV10-3; TRBD1 might be the D (6 bases). The CDR3 runs 14 residues. With 6 bases removed from V and 1 base from J, the gap between germline ends came to 13 bases. Germline loops: CDR1 ENHRY, CDR2 SYGVKD. CDR3 region: CAISSGTKSYEQYF. The CDR3 DNA reads TGTGCCATCAGCTCCGGGACAAAATCCTACGAGCAGTACTTC.

J is TRBJ2-1 and V is TRBV6-1; 11 nucleotides match TRBD1. The J call is doubtful: the DNA matches TRBJ2-7 better. CDR1 and CDR2 (germline): MNHNS, SASEGT. The CDR3 sequence is 14 residues long. DNA of the CDR3: TGTGCCAGCAGGGCGGGACAGGGGGTCTACGAGCAGTACTTC. Translated: CASRAGQGVYEQYF.

The V gene is TRBV20-1, the J gene TRBJ1-2; D might be TRBD1 (6 bases). The CDR3 is made up of 14 amino acids. V shed 2 bases and J shed 8 bases, with 18 bases lying between them. Germline V lookup: CDR1 DFQATT, CDR2 SNEGSKA (reference sequence). The CDR3 DNA reads as TGCAGTGCTAGACTGAGGGGGAATTCGGAAGGCTACACCTTC. Protein: CSARLRGNSEGYTF.

This chain uses TRBV4-3 with TRBJ2-7; 7 positions match TRBD1. The V gene end was trimmed by 3 bases and the J gene end by 2 bases; junction bases not matched to a gene: 7. CDR3 length equals 15 residues. The germline gives CDR1 LGHNA, CDR2 YSLEER. Here the CDR3 DNA reads TGCGCCAGCAGCCAGGCCGGGACAGCTCCCTACGAGCAGTACTTC. Amino acids: CASSQAGTAPYEQYF.

The rearrangement links TRBV10-3 to TRBJ2-7; D possibly matches TRBD1 or TRBD2 (5 bases each). V dropped 2 bases and J dropped 4 bases, with 18 bases sitting between them. Germline V gives CDR1 ENHRY, CDR2 SYGVKD. This CDR3 has 16 residues. The CDR3 sequence is CAISEGTVTDKYEQYF. CDR3 DNA sequence: TGTGCCATCAGTGAGGGGACGGTGACAGATAAGTACGAGCAGTACTTC.

The chain recombines TRBV19 with TRBJ1-2; tentative D call: TRBD1 (6 bases). The CDR3 is made up of 15 amino acids. CDR1 is LNHDA and CDR2 is SQIVND in the germline V gene (reference sequence). Trimming removed 3 bases from V and 6 bases from J, with 17 bases in between. DNA for the CDR3: TGTGCCAGTAGTATTTCTCCTCGTACAGGGCATGGCTACACCTTC. Translated, it gives CASSISPRTGHGYTF.

This clonotype was detected only a few times. The J gene is TRBJ1-1, the V gene TRBV11-3; the D gene is possibly TRBD1 (5 bases). The CDR3 loop spans 14 amino acids. Germline V gene lookup returns CDR1 SGHNT and CDR2 YENEEA. The germline V and J ends were trimmed by 5 bases and 1 base, with 11 bases remaining between them. CDR3 sequence: CASSRATGNTEAFF. The CDR3 DNA reads as TGTGCCAGCAGCCGTGCAACAGGGAACACTGAAGCTTTCTTT.

This clonotype was found once. This sequence joins TRBV11-3 and TRBJ2-6, with TRBD2 as a possible D gene (6 bases). There are 17 residues in the CDR3. The germline V and J ends were trimmed by 5 bases and 1 base, with 15 bases remaining between them. Germline CDR1 is SGHNT and CDR2 is YENEEA. The DNA for the CDR3 is TGTGCCAGCAGCCTGTCAGGGACTGGGTCTGGGGCCAACGTCCTGACTTTC. Translation gives CASSLSGTGSGANVLTF.

This clonotype occurred a few times. The CDR3 loop reads CASSFNREGGYTF. CDR3 coding DNA: TGTGCCAGCAGCTTTAACAGGGAGGGCGGCTACACCTTC. The J gene is TRBJ1-2, the V gene TRBV11-2; D may be TRBD1 (6 bases). Trimming took 3 bases from V and 8 from J, leaving 13 bases between them. Germline V lookup: CDR1 SGHAT, CDR2 FQNNGV. The CDR3 contains 13 residues.

The sample holds a few counts of this clonotype. This sequence joins TRBV5-4 and TRBJ2-3; D unresolved. Germline V CDR1 and CDR2: SGHNT, YYREEE (reference sequence). The V end lost 3 bases, the J end lost 0 bases, and 14 bases lay between the germline ends. The length of the CDR3 is 16 residues. CDR3 in amino acids: CASSSRVAASTDTQYF. DNA for the CDR3: TGTGCCAGCAGCTCCCGGGTGGCTGCTAGCACAGATACGCAGTATTTT.

Points on this clonotype: As the CDR3 is not closed by the conserved phenylalanine or tryptophan, this likely results from a read error. This chain connects TRBV20-1 to TRBJ2-7, with 7 bases aligning to TRBD2. V was pared by 2 bases and J by 6 bases, with 4 bases of the junction left unmatched. The germline V gene encodes CDR1 DFQATT and CDR2 SNEGSKA (reference sequence). The CDR3 is 12 residues long. CDR3 bases: TGCAGTGCTAGAAGGGGAGGGCGCGAGCAGTACCTC. Translating it yields CSARRGGREQYL.

The rearrangement joins TRBV20-1 to TRBJ1-1; the D is unclear. V lost 0 bases to trimming and J lost 0 bases, with 11 bases between them. This CDR3 contains 15 residues. Germline V lookup: CDR1 DFQATT, CDR2 SNEGSKA (reference sequence). CDR3 nucleotide sequence: TGCAGTGCTAGAGATGTTAGCAGCGTGAACACTGAAGCTTTCTTT. Translation: CSARDVSSVNTEAFF.

The chain couples TRBV4-1 to TRBJ1-2; D unresolved. The V end was cut by 0 bases, the J end by 4 bases, with 15 bases between. Germline lookup yields CDR1 MGHRA and CDR2 YSYEKL. The CDR3 consists of 16 residues. CDR3 bases: TGCGCCAGCAGCCAAGAACTGGGGAGGGCGGTCTATGGCTACACCTTC. Translated, it gives CASSQELGRAVYGYTF.

This clonotype was detected only once. As the CDR3 is not closed by the conserved phenylalanine or tryptophan, this likely results from a read error. This rearrangement joins TRBV4-3 to TRBJ1-1; the D gene is possibly TRBD1 (5 bases). With 0 bases removed from V and 0 bases from J, the gap between germline ends came to 5 bases. Germline CDR1 reads LGHNA; CDR2 reads YSLEER. This CDR3 comprises 14 residues. The DNA of the CDR3 is TGCGCCAGCAGCCAAGACAGGGTGAACACTGAAGCTTTCTCT. Protein: CASSQDRVNTEAFS.

In this sample, this clonotype turned up a few times. The rearrangement uses TRBV7-9 and TRBJ1-5; unclear D gene. Germline V gene lookup returns CDR1 SEHNR and CDR2 FQNEAQ (reference sequence). This CDR3 region has 13 residues. Trimming removed 2 bases at V and 1 base at J, with 3 bases between. CDR3 loop: CASSLNSNQPQHF. CDR3 DNA: TGTGCCAGCAGCTTAAACAGCAATCAGCCCCAGCATTTT. The variable domain in full, with the rest retrieved from reference TRBV7-9 and TRBJ1-5, is DTGVSQNPRHKITKRGQNVTFRCDPISEHNRLYWYRQTLGQGPEFLTYFQNEAQLEKSRLLSDRFSAERPKGSFSTLEIQRTEQGDSAMYLCASSLNSNQPQHFGDGTRLSIL.

This clonotype has just a few counts. The CDR3 sequence is CSVENSGSRHEQYF. For the CDR3, the DNA is TGCAGCGTTGAAAATAGCGGGAGTCGCCACGAGCAGTACTTC. V usage is TRBV29-1 and J usage is TRBJ2-7, with TRBD2 matching over 9 bases. This CDR3 is built from 14 residues. In germline, CDR1 is SQVTM, CDR2 ANQGSEA. J gave up 5 bases and V 2 bases, and 7 bases lay outside the gene matches.

Only a few counts were recorded for this clonotype. J is TRBJ1-3 and V is TRBV20-1, with D possibly TRBD1 on 5 matching bases. This CDR3 is built from 15 residues. V was shortened by 0 bases and J by 2 bases, with 11 bases between the two germline ends. The V gene's germline CDR1 is DFQATT and CDR2 SNEGSKA (reference sequence). CDR3 DNA: TGCAGTGCTAGAGATGGGGCTAGACCTGGAAACACCATATATTTT. This codes for CSARDGARPGNTIYF.

The chain has TRBV6-2 or TRBV6-3 and TRBJ1-5; TRBD1 agrees at 8 bases. The ends lost 2 bases at V and 7 bases at J; junction bases unmatched: 7. Germline values: CDR1 MNHEY, CDR2 SVGEGT. This CDR3 spans 15 amino acids. The CDR3 loop reads CASSYTLDRGQPQHF. Written as DNA, the CDR3 is TGTGCCAGCAGTTACACCCTCGACAGGGGCCAGCCCCAGCATTTT.

The gene calls are TRBV6-2 or TRBV6-3 and TRBJ2-7, with D possibly matching TRBD2 (6 bases). V was clipped by 2 bases and J by 2 bases, with 16 bases between them. CDR1 and CDR2 (germline): MNHEY, SVGEGT. The CDR3 runs 16 residues. The CDR3 loop is CASSYDGGEVPYEQYF. The CDR3 DNA reads TGTGCCAGCAGTTACGATGGCGGGGAGGTCCCCTACGAGCAGTACTTC.

The chain has TRBV7-3 and TRBJ1-1, with D perhaps TRBD1 (6 bases). The CDR3 covers 15 residues. CDR1 and CDR2 (germline): SGHTA, FQGTGA. V lost 6 bases, J lost 4 bases, and 18 bases lay in between. This CDR3 reads CASSPQRGLGTEAFF. The CDR3 nucleotides are TGTGCCAGCAGTCCACAGCGGGGGCTCGGCACTGAAGCTTTCTTT.

This chain links TRBV19 with TRBJ2-3; D is perhaps TRBD1 or TRBD2 (5 bases each). This CDR3 contains 15 residues. Looked up from germline, CDR1 is LNHDA and CDR2 is SQIVND (reference sequence). V shed 7 bases and J shed 4 bases, with 18 bases lying between them. CDR3 DNA: TGTGCCAGTAACAATGGTGGGGGTATCCCAGATACGCAGTATTTT. Protein product: CASNNGGGIPDTQYF.

The rearrangement joins TRBV6-1 to TRBJ2-7; tentative D call: TRBD2 (5 bases). Germline V gives CDR1 MNHNS, CDR2 SASEGT. The CDR3 contains 16 residues. With 7 bases removed from V and 0 bases from J, the gap between germline ends came to 19 bases. For the CDR3, the DNA is TGTGCCAGCATCGAGTTCCGGACTGCCCGCTCCTACGAGCAGTACTTC. This codes for CASIEFRTARSYEQYF.